The clone carrying this TCR beta chain has only one observation. Primers included in the PCR were 60 Vbeta and 13 Jbeta primers. Clones were sequenced by immunoSEQ multiplex PCR, and TCRdb holds only the in-frame ones, with some missing. The sample lists fewer than 120,000 clones; around 87% were seen once. This sample stems from a study of cytomegalovirus exposure and HLA in healthy donors. The germline V gene encodes CDR1 SNHLY and CDR2 FYNNEI. The CDR3 spans 14 residues. V shed 7 bases and J shed 12 bases, with 21 bases lying between them. The V and J genes are TRBV2 and TRBJ2-2, with a weak D call TRBD1 (6 bases). The sequencing sample was made of PBMCs. The sequence came from a man in his forties in good health and CMV-seronegative. The CDR3 DNA reads as TGTGCCAGCATTCAAACGACGGCAGGGGTTAAGCTGTTTTTT. Translation gives CASIQTTAGVKLFF.